The 11 T cell receptor beta chains listed next were all sequenced from one sample in a study of cytomegalovirus exposure and HLA in healthy donors. The study ran its PCR with 60 Vbeta and 13 Jbeta primers. Assay used: immunoSEQ multiplex PCR; TCRdb lists only in-frame clones, some missing. The top ten hold about 7.6% of the sample, which has more than 150,000 clones, approximately 71% seen once. Sequenced sample: PBMCs. The receptors were gathered from a woman aged 40 to 50 in good health and CMV-seropositive.

V and J are TRBV19 and TRBJ2-3; 9 bases fit TRBD2. With 4 bases clipped from V and 1 base from J, the junction kept 9 bases outside the gene matches. The CDR3 runs to 17 residues. Germline V CDR1 and CDR2: LNHDA, SQIVND (reference sequence). CDR3 residues: CASSKTFRTSGTDTQYF. DNA of the CDR3: TGTGCCAGTAGTAAGACGTTTAGGACTAGCGGCACAGATACGCAGTATTTT.

The CDR3 loop is CASSVTGANVLTF. The CDR3 DNA is TGTGCCAGTAGTGTTACTGGGGCCAACGTCCTGACTTTC. This chain joins TRBV19 and TRBJ2-6, with unresolved D. CDR1 is LNHDA and CDR2 is SQIVND in the germline V gene (reference sequence). The CDR3 contains 13 residues. V lost 5 bases and J lost 2, with 4 bases in between.

The chain is built from TRBV29-1 and TRBJ2-5; D not resolved. Germline CDR1 reads SQVTM; CDR2 reads ANQGSEA. The V end lost 5 bases, the J end lost 1 base, and 14 bases lay between the germline ends. CDR3 size: 14 residues. CDR3 bases: TGCAGCGTTCGGAGAAAGGCAATCCAAGAGACCCAGTACTTC. It yields the protein CSVRRKAIQETQYF.

This chain uses TRBV28 with TRBJ1-3; no clear D. Trimming stripped 8 bases from V and 5 bases from J, with 13 bases between. The CDR3 has 13 residues. Germline loops: CDR1 MDHEN, CDR2 SYDVKM. CDR3 bases: TGTGCCAGCGAGGAACGGACTCGAAACACCATATATTTT. It encodes CASEERTRNTIYF.

The J gene is TRBJ2-7, the V gene TRBV5-1, with D perhaps TRBD2 (5 bases). Germline CDR1 and CDR2: SGHRS and YFSETQ. The length of the CDR3 is 15 residues. Trimming removed 0 bases at V and 1 base at J, with 11 bases between. The CDR3 nucleotides read TGCGCCAGCAGCTTGGCCCCTTCGGGATCCTACGAGCAGTACTTC. Residues: CASSLAPSGSYEQYF.

The genes are TRBV6-6 and TRBJ1-1; D not certain. The CDR3 runs 12 residues. Germline V lookup: CDR1 MNHNY, CDR2 SVGAGI (reference sequence). Trimming pared 7 bases from V and 5 bases from J, leaving 11 bases between. CDR3 amino acids: CASTLRGTEAFF. The CDR3 DNA reads TGTGCCAGCACCCTACGCGGGACTGAAGCTTTCTTT.

In its sample, this clone was seen a few times. The chain is built from TRBV5-1 and TRBJ2-5; maybe TRBD1 (5 bases). The germline gives CDR1 SGHRS, CDR2 YFSETQ. Between the trimmed V and J ends, which lost 3 bases and 3 bases, there was a span of 12 bases. This CDR3 is built from 14 residues. The CDR3 DNA reads as TGCGCCAGCAGCTCCATGCTAGGGGAAGAGACCCAGTACTTC. This gives the protein CASSSMLGEETQYF.

This chain uses TRBV6-1 with TRBJ2-3; a possible D gene is TRBD2 (6 bases). This CDR3 is built from 15 residues. Trimming left V 2 bases short and J 8 bases short, with 17 bases between. Germline V lookup: CDR1 MNHNS, CDR2 SASEGT. CDR3 in amino acids: CASSESAGRGGTQYF. DNA of the CDR3: TGTGCCAGCAGTGAATCGGCGGGGCGGGGTGGTACGCAGTATTTT.

The J gene is TRBJ2-3, the V gene TRBV5-1; D remains unclear. This CDR3 spans 15 amino acids. Between the trimmed V and J ends, which lost 3 bases and 0 bases, there was a span of 11 bases. Germline V lookup: CDR1 SGHRS, CDR2 YFSETQ. In DNA, the CDR3 is TGCGCCAGCAGCTCCCTAGGAACTAGCACAGATACGCAGTATTTT. As protein: CASSSLGTSTDTQYF.

Notes on this clone: At one of its ends the junction is not consistent with the germline gene, which may arise from a read error. This rearrangement joins TRBV29-1 to TRBJ2-4, with 9 bases identical to TRBD1. Germline V CDR1 and CDR2: SQVTM, ANQGSEA. This CDR3 contains 18 residues. For the CDR3, the DNA is TGCGGCGTTGTGGGACACCCACAGGGGGCACTAGCCAAAAACATTCAGTACTTC. This encodes CGVVGHPQGALAKNIQYF.

This clone was seen once. The chain joins TRBV7-9 to TRBJ2-1; possibly TRBD1 for D (5 bases). V lost 2 bases and J lost 3, with 8 bases in between. The CDR3 sequence is 14 residues long. The V gene's germline CDR1 is SEHNR and CDR2 FQNEAQ (reference sequence). CDR3 in amino acids: CASSLSQGYNEQFF. In nucleotides, the CDR3 is TGTGCCAGCAGCTTATCCCAGGGCTACAATGAGCAGTTCTTC.